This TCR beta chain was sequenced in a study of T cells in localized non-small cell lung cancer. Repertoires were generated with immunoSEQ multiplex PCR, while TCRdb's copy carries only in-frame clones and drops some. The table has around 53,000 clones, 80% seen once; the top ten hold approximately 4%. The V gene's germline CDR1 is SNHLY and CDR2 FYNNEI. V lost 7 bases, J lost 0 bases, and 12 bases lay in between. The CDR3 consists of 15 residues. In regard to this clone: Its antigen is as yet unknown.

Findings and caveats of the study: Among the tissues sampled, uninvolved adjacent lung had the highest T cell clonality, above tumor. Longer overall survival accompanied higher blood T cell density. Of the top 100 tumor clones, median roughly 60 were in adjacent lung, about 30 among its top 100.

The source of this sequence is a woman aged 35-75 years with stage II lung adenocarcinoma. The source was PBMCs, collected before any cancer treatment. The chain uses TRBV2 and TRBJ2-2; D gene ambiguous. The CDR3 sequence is CASKEMNANTGELFF. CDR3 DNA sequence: TGTGCCAGCAAGGAGATGAACGCGAACACCGGGGAGCTGTTTTTT.